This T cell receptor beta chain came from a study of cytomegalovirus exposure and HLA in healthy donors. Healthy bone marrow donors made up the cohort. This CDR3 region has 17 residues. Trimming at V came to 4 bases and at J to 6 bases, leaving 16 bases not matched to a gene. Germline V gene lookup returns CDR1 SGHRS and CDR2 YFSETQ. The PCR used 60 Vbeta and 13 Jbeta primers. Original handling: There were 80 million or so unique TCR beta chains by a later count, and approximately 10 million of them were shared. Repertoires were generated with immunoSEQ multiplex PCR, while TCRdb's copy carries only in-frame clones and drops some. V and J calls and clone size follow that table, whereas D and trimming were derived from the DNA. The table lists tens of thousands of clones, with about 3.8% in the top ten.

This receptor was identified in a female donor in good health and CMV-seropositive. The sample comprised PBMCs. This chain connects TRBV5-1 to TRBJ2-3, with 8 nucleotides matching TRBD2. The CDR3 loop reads CASSAGGGWREKDTQYF. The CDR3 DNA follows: TGCGCCAGCAGCGCGGGGGGCGGTTGGCGGGAGAAGGATACGCAGTATTTT.